The 7 T cell receptor beta chains in this list originate from one sample, sequenced in a study of cytomegalovirus exposure and HLA in healthy donors. The PCR made use of 60 Vbeta and 13 Jbeta primers. Data came from immunoSEQ multiplex PCR; TCRdb stores just in-frame clones and leaves some out. The sample lists some 130,000 clones; 83% were seen once. The sample taken for sequencing was PBMCs. The receptors were gathered from a man aged 35 to 55 in good health and CMV-seronegative.

This clone was detected a few times. This chain connects TRBV5-1 to TRBJ1-2, with 8 bases identical to TRBD1. The trim removed 4 bases at V and 6 bases at J, leaving 5 bases unmatched. The V gene's germline CDR1 is SGHRS and CDR2 YFSETQ. There are 13 residues in the CDR3. CDR3 in DNA: TGCGCCAGCAGCATGGGACAGGAGGATGGCTACACCTTC. Amino acid sequence: CASSMGQEDGYTF.

The gene calls are TRBV18 and TRBJ2-7, with D possibly matching TRBD2 (6 bases). Germline assignment: CDR1 KGHSH and CDR2 LQKENI. Deletions cut 5 bases from V and 7 bases from J, with 15 bases between. This CDR3 comprises 13 residues. The CDR3 DNA sequence: TGTGCCAGCTCAGGGCTAGCGACGAGAGAGCAGTACTTC. Protein product: CASSGLATREQYF.

This chain connects TRBV5-1 to TRBJ1-4, with D unresolved. The CDR3 extends over 17 amino acids. V gave up 4 bases and J gave up 3 bases, with 19 bases separating them. Germline CDR1 reads SGHRS; CDR2 reads YFSETQ. The CDR3 region has the DNA TGCGCCAGCAGCCCCCAGTTGTGGAGGGCGTCTAATGAAAAACTGTTTTTT. It yields the protein CASSPQLWRASNEKLFF. Together with reference TRBV5-1 and TRBJ1-4, the CDR3 gives the full variable domain: KAGVTQTPRYLIKTRGQQVTLSCSPISGHRSVSWYQQTPGQGLQFLFEYFSETQRNKGNFPGRFSGRQFSNSRSEMNVSTLELGDSALYLCASSPQLWRASNEKLFFGSGTQLSVL.

The rearrangement joins TRBV7-6 to TRBJ1-5; a weak D match, TRBD1 (6 bases). Germline CDR1 and CDR2: SGHVS and FNYEAQ. The ends were cut back, 5 bases at V and 7 bases at J, with 18 bases in the middle. The CDR3 consists of 15 residues. CDR3 nucleotide sequence: TGTGCCAGCAGCGGTGATACAGGGTATAACCAGCCCCAGCATTTT. Translation: CASSGDTGYNQPQHF.

The CDR3 is CASSLGTGFTEAFF. In DNA form, the CDR3 reads TGCGCCAGCAGCTTGGGTACAGGGTTCACTGAAGCTTTCTTT. The V call is TRBV5-1, the J call TRBJ1-1; D is possibly TRBD1 (6 bases). CDR1 SGHRS and CDR2 YFSETQ come from the germline V gene. Deletions cut 0 bases from V and 4 bases from J, with 10 bases between. The CDR3 is 14 amino acids. The whole variable domain, remainder taken from reference TRBV5-1 and TRBJ1-1, is KAGVTQTPRYLIKTRGQQVTLSCSPISGHRSVSWYQQTPGQGLQFLFEYFSETQRNKGNFPGRFSGRQFSNSRSEMNVSTLELGDSALYLCASSLGTGFTEAFFGQGTRLTVV.

The chain couples TRBV27 to TRBJ2-7; 8 nucleotides line up with TRBD1. Germline V gene lookup returns CDR1 MNHEY and CDR2 SMNVEV (reference sequence). The CDR3 sequence is 14 residues long. V was pared by 4 bases and J by 5 bases, with 7 bases of the junction left unmatched. The CDR3 sequence: CASSSWTGIDEQYF. The CDR3 DNA follows: TGTGCCAGCAGTTCCTGGACAGGGATAGACGAGCAGTACTTC.

The V gene is TRBV29-1, the J gene TRBJ1-2; no firm D call. CDR1 and CDR2 from the germline V gene are SQVTM and ANQGSEA. This CDR3 comprises 12 residues. V gave up 3 bases and J gave up 8 bases, with 13 bases separating them. The CDR3 DNA reads as TGCAGCGTTGACTTTAGCAGTTGGGGCTACACCTTC. Protein sequence: CSVDFSSWGYTF.